This is a list of T cell receptor beta chains from one sample in a study of cytomegalovirus exposure and HLA in healthy donors. Assay used: immunoSEQ multiplex PCR; TCRdb lists only in-frame clones, some missing. The sample yields about 120,000 clones, approximately 87% seen once. Input material: PBMCs. These receptors were taken from a man younger than 35 in good health and CMV-seropositive. Each CDR3 is given with its conserved first and last residue. Each record gives: V gene, J gene, clone size, D gene, CDR3 DNA, CDR3 protein. A D gene is named only where the DNA matches it firmly. The size field is filled for only some rows; it gives once, few, many or a size class.

>TRBV27|TRBJ1-1|-|-
TGTGCCAGCAGTTTATCCTCGGGATTAGGGAACACTGAAGCTTTCTTT
CASSLSSGLGNTEAFF
>TRBV29-1|TRBJ2-3|-|-
TGCAGCGTTGGAGGAGATACGCAGTATTTT
CSVGGDTQYF
>TRBV6-5|TRBJ2-7|once|TRBD1
TGTGCCAGCAGTTACTTCGGACAGGACACCTACGAGCAGTACTTC
CASSYFGQDTYEQYF
>TRBV7-9|TRBJ2-1|-|TRBD2
TGTGCCAGCAGCCCGACTAGCGCCAATGAGCAGTTCTTC
CASSPTSANEQFF
>TRBV7-9|TRBJ2-7|-|TRBD1
TGTGCCAGCAGCTTAGGCCCGGGACAGGGCCAGTCCTACGAGCAGTACTTC
CASSLGPGQGQSYEQYF
>TRBV5-8|TRBJ1-1|-|TRBD1
TGTGCCAGCAGCTTCAACAGGGGGCTCGCGAGATCGGACCCTGAAGCTTTCTTT
CASSFNRGLARSDPEAFF
>TRBV15|TRBJ1-2|-|TRBD1
TGTGCCACCAGCAGAGAGGGACAGGGTACCTATGGCTACACCTTC
CATSREGQGTYGYTF
>TRBV30|TRBJ1-6|-|-
TGTGCCTGGGCTGGGGGCGGTAATTCACCCCTCCACTTT
CAWAGGGNSPLHF
>TRBV19|TRBJ2-6|-|-
TGTGCCAGTAGTATATCTTCGGCAGGGCTCCATGGAATCTCTGGGGCCAACGTCCTGACTTTC
CASSISSAGLHGISGANVLTF
>TRBV2|TRBJ2-2|-|-
TGTGCCACCCATACAACAGGGGAGGCCGGGGAGCTGTTTTTT
CATHTTGEAGELFF
>TRBV30|TRBJ2-2|-|-
TGTGCCTGGAGTAATGCGGGGGCGAACGGGGAGCTGTTTTTT
CAWSNAGANGELFF
>TRBV7-8|TRBJ1-1|few|-
TGTGCCAGCAGCTGGGGGACTGTGAACACTGAAGCTTTCTTT
CASSWGTVNTEAFF
>TRBV9|TRBJ2-1|-|TRBD2
TGTGCCAGCAGCGTAGCTACGGGAGGGAGCTCCTACAATGAGCAGTTCTTC
CASSVATGGSSYNEQFF
>TRBV5-4|TRBJ2-3|-|-
TGTGCCAGCAGCCCCGCCCCCTCCGCAGGAGATACGCAGTATTTT
CASSPAPSAGDTQYF
>TRBV27|TRBJ1-5|-|-
TGTGCCAGCAGCCCAGGGACATGGCAGCCCCAGCATTTT
CASSPGTWQPQHF
>TRBV9|TRBJ2-1|-|TRBD2
TGTGCCAGCAGCGGCACCGGGGGGGCCATGAATGAGCAGTTCTTC
CASSGTGGAMNEQFF
>TRBV25-1|TRBJ1-2|-|-
TGTGCCAGCACCCTGGGCGCGAACTATGGCTACACCTTC
CASTLGANYGYTF
>TRBV11-2|TRBJ2-7|-|-
TGTGCCAGCAGCTTAGACGGGAACGAGCAGTACTTC
CASSLDGNEQYF
>TRBV7-9|TRBJ1-3|-|-
TGTGCCAGCAGCTCCAAGAATAGCTCTGGAAACACCATATATTTT
CASSSKNSSGNTIYF
>TRBV5-6|TRBJ2-1|-|TRBD1
TGTGCCAGCAGCTCCCCCGACAGGGGCTGGAGTGAGCAGTTCTTC
CASSSPDRGWSEQFF
>TRBV6-5|TRBJ2-1|few|TRBD2
TGCGTCAGCAGTTATAGCGGGGGGGCCGGGAATGAGCAGTTCTTC
CVSSYSGGAGNEQFF
>TRBV5-1|TRBJ1-4|-|-
TGCGCCAGCAGCCTCGGGGGGGGTGATCGCGAAAAACTGTTTTTT
CASSLGGGDREKLFF
>TRBV7-8|TRBJ2-7|-|TRBD1
TGTGCCAGCAGCGCTACAGGGGAATGGGACGAGCAGTACTTC
CASSATGEWDEQYF
>TRBV6-1|TRBJ1-1|-|-
TGTGCCAGCAGTGATAGGGGTGGGGCCACTGAAGCTTTCTTT
CASSDRGGATEAFF
>TRBV9|TRBJ1-1|-|TRBD1
TGTGCCAGCAGCCCTTATCCCCGGGACAGCACCCAAGACACTGAAGCTTTCTTT
CASSPYPRDSTQDTEAFF
>TRBV6-6|TRBJ2-3|few|-
TGTGCCAGCAGCGATAGAAACGACATATCAGATACGCAGTATTTT
CASSDRNDISDTQYF
>TRBV7-6|TRBJ2-7|-|-
TGTGCCAGCAGCCCACTCAGGGATTCCGAGCAGTACTTC
CASSPLRDSEQYF
>TRBV7-9|TRBJ2-1|few|-
TGTGCCAGCAGACCCCCTGGCTCGTACAATGAGCAGTTCTTC
CASRPPGSYNEQFF
>TRBV5-4|TRBJ2-1|-|TRBD2
TGTGCCAGCAGCTTAATTAGCGGGGGCCCCTACAATGAGCAGTTCTTC
CASSLISGGPYNEQFF
>TRBV5-1|TRBJ2-3|-|TRBD2
TGCGCCAGCAGCTCCTGGACTAGCGGGGGTAAATATACGCAGTATTTT
CASSSWTSGGKYTQYF
>TRBV15|TRBJ2-1|-|TRBD1
TGTGCCACCAGCAGATCAGACAGGGGGGGCGATGAGCAGTTCTTC
CATSRSDRGGDEQFF
>TRBV6-1|TRBJ2-7|-|TRBD1
TGTGCCACCGACAGGGCTCTACAGGCGTCCTACGAGCAGTACTTC
CATDRALQASYEQYF
>TRBV7-3|TRBJ2-3|-|-
TGTGCCAGCAGCCCGGGGTATGGAACAGATACGCAGTATTTT
CASSPGYGTDTQYF
>TRBV18|TRBJ2-5|-|-
TGTGCCAGCTCCCAGTCCCGAGAGGGGACCCAGTACTTC
CASSQSREGTQYF
>TRBV5-6|TRBJ1-3|-|-
TGTGCCAGCAGCCCATACTTGTCCCGAGGCTCTGGAAACACCATATATTTT
CASSPYLSRGSGNTIYF
>TRBV12-2|TRBJ2-3|few|-
TGTGCAAGTATAAGCACAGATACGCAGTATTTT
CASISTDTQYF
>TRBV7-8|TRBJ2-3|-|-
TGTGCCAGCAGCTTAACGAGAGTTAGCACAGATACGCAGTATTTT
CASSLTRVSTDTQYF
>TRBV2|TRBJ2-7|-|-
TGTGCCAGCATCTTCCTGACTAGTGGGGACGAGCAGTACTTC
CASIFLTSGDEQYF
>TRBV6-4|TRBJ2-6|-|TRBD1
TGTGCCAGCAGTGAAGGGGACAGCGGCTCTGGGGCCAACGTCCTGACTTTC
CASSEGDSGSGANVLTF
>TRBV7-3|TRBJ2-2|-|TRBD2
TGTGCCAGCAGCTTCGGGGGGGCAGCCGGGGAGCTGTTTTTT
CASSFGGAAGELFF
>TRBV6-1|TRBJ1-4|-|-
TGTGCCAGCAGTGCGTCGAGGGGGGGGGCGATTGAAAAACTGTTTTTT
CASSASRGGAIEKLFF
>TRBV5-4|TRBJ2-3|-|-
TGTGCCAGCAGCTTGGCTGGGGGGAGCACAGATACGCAGTATTTT
CASSLAGGSTDTQYF
>TRBV7-9|TRBJ2-3|-|-
TGTGCCAGCAGCTACCAAGGAGGGATCACAGATACGCAGTATTTT
CASSYQGGITDTQYF
>TRBV19|TRBJ2-5|-|-
TGTGCCAGTGTTGGCGGGGTAATAGAGACCCAGTACTTC
CASVGGVIETQYF
>TRBV19|TRBJ1-1|-|TRBD1
TGTGCCAGTAGTACTGGTTACGGGACAGGGGCTGAAGCTTTCTTT
CASSTGYGTGAEAFF
>TRBV11-2|TRBJ2-7|once|-
TGTGCCAGCAGCTTAGTTCAGGGTTCCTTTTACGAGCAGTACTTC
CASSLVQGSFYEQYF
>TRBV2|TRBJ2-7|-|TRBD2
TGTGCCAGCAGGCGGGGGAGGTCCTACGAGCAGTACTTC
CASRRGRSYEQYF
>TRBV4-1|TRBJ2-5|once|-
TGCGCCAGCAGCCAAGATCCCAGGGGGGCGGGGAGCCAAGAGACCCAGTACTTC
CASSQDPRGAGSQETQYF